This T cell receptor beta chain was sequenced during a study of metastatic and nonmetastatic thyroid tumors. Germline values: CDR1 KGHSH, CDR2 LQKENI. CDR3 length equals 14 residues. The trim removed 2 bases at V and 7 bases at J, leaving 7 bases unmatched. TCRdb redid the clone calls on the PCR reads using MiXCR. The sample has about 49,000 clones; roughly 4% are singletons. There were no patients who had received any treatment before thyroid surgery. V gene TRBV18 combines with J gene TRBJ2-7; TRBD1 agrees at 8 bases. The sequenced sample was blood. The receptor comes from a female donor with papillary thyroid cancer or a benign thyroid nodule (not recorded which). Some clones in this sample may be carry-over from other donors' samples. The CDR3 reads CASSPGTGNREQYF. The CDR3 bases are TGTGCCAGCTCACCAGGGACAGGCAACAGGGAGCAGTACTTC.